Many counts were recorded for the clone carrying this T cell receptor (beta chain). This sample is drawn from a study of CD8 T cells in ankylosing spondylitis. This CDR3 is 13 amino acids long. Germline lookup yields CDR1 MNHEY and CDR2 SMNVEV (reference sequence). Trimming took 0 bases from V and 5 from J, leaving 7 bases between them. By quantitative 5'-RACE with molecular barcodes, the TCR beta libraries were made. TCRdb passed the 5' RACE reads through MiXCR, listing each CDR3 protein once. The table lists approximately 220,000 distinct CDR3 sequences, approximately 24% of them singletons, with under 8% in the top ten.

The sequence came from a male donor with ankylosing spondylitis or in good health (not recorded which). The source material was blood, either unsorted or a sorted T cell fraction (not recorded which). J is TRBJ1-2 and V is TRBV27; D is unclear. The CDR3 region has the DNA TGTGCCAGCAGTTTATCGCACAGTTATGGCTACACCTTC. Protein product: CASSLSHSYGYTF.